One and the same sample provided the 16 T cell receptor beta chains below, sequenced in a study of shared clonotypes between healthy human individuals. Measured with immunoSEQ multiplex PCR; TCRdb has only the in-frame clones, and not every one. The table includes 1 million to 1.3 million clones, 70% to 80% detected once. Sequences were obtained from memory CD4+ T cells from PBMCs. Indicated subset: CD45RA-negative fraction. The source is a man between 18 and 35 years old in good health. Some clones in this sample may be carry-over from other donors' samples.

This clone was observed once. Being one base from a much bigger clone, this may be a read error. The chain is built from TRBV4-1 and TRBJ2-7; 10 nucleotides match TRBD2. CDR1 and CDR2 from the germline V gene are MGHRA and YSYEKL. Trimming removed 3 bases from V and 3 bases from J; junction bases left unmatched: 8. The CDR3 loop spans 16 amino acids. The CDR3 sequence: CASSHGTGTSDYEQYF. The CDR3 nucleotides read TGCGCCAGCAGCCACGGTACCGGGACTAGCGACTACGAGCAGTACTTC.

This chain links TRBV28 with TRBJ1-3; D is possibly TRBD1 (6 bases). The CDR3 contains 15 residues. CDR1 and CDR2 from the germline V gene are MDHEN and SYDVKM. Between the trimmed V and J ends, which lost 7 bases and 2 bases, there was a span of 15 bases. Written as DNA, the CDR3 is TGTGCCAGCATCCAAACTACAGGGACTGGAAACACCATATATTTT. Translation: CASIQTTGTGNTIYF.

This clone appeared a few times. The chain recombines TRBV28 with TRBJ1-2; D ambiguous. The CDR3 extends over 13 amino acids. CDR1 is MDHEN and CDR2 is SYDVKM in the germline V gene. The germline V and J ends were trimmed by 6 bases and 8 bases, with 16 bases remaining between them. CDR3 coding DNA: TGTGCCAGCAGGCCCCCCTCTGTACCGGGCTACACCTTC. Its translation: CASRPPSVPGYTF.

The chain is built from TRBV6-5 and TRBJ1-3, with a possible D match to TRBD1 (5 bases). The V end was cut by 6 bases, the J end by 1 base, with 10 bases between. There are 14 residues in the CDR3. CDR1 and CDR2 (germline): MNHEY, SVGAGI. The CDR3 sequence: CASSLRESGNTIYF. The CDR3 nucleotides read TGTGCCAGCAGCCTCAGGGAATCTGGAAACACCATATATTTT.

V usage is TRBV5-1 and J usage is TRBJ2-1; D is unclear. The CDR3 has 15 residues. Germline CDR1 reads SGHRS; CDR2 reads YFSETQ. Trimming stripped 4 bases from V and 2 bases from J, with 13 bases between. The CDR3 region is CASSQTEKTYNEQFF. The CDR3 bases are TGCGCCAGCAGCCAGACCGAAAAGACCTACAATGAGCAGTTCTTC.

The count of this clone is one. This chain connects TRBV2 to TRBJ1-2; D uncertain. The CDR3 consists of 13 residues. Per the germline V gene, CDR1 is SNHLY and CDR2 is FYNNEI. V was shortened by 6 bases and J by 3 bases, with 11 bases between the two germline ends. CDR3 residues: CASRGEADYGYTF. CDR3 sequence (DNA): TGTGCCAGCAGGGGTGAAGCCGACTATGGCTACACCTTC.

The CDR3 loop reads CASSYSGAGSYEQYF. The CDR3, as DNA: TGTGCCAGCAGTTACTCGGGGGCAGGATCCTACGAGCAGTACTTC. This chain connects TRBV6-5 to TRBJ2-7; D perhaps matches TRBD1 (6 bases). CDR1 is MNHEY, CDR2 SVGAGI, per germline. The CDR3 runs to 15 residues. Deletions cut 0 bases from V and 1 base from J, with 10 bases between.

On this clone itself: In the same sample, other DNA sequences code for this CDR3. The chain is built from TRBV11-2 and TRBJ2-5; D is perhaps TRBD2 (5 bases). The V end lost 4 bases, the J end lost 2 bases, and 17 bases lay between the germline ends. The CDR3 loop spans 16 amino acids. Germline loops: CDR1 SGHAT, CDR2 FQNNGV. Written as DNA, the CDR3 is TGTGCCAGCAGCTCCCGCCCGGGCGGGTTGCAAGAGACCCAGTACTTC. Its protein is CASSSRPGGLQETQYF. The full variable domain, rest sourced from reference TRBV11-2 and TRBJ2-5, is EAGVAQSPRYKIIEKRQSVAFWCNPISGHATLYWYQQILGQGPKLLIQFQNNGVVDDSQLPKDRFSAERLKGVDSTLKIQPAKLEDSAVYLCASSSRPGGLQETQYFGPGTRLLVL.

CDR3 in DNA: TGTGCCAGCAGCTTTAGTTCGGTCCAGGCCCCGGGGGAGACCCAGTACTTC. Translating it yields CASSFSSVQAPGETQYF. The chain is built from TRBV11-2 and TRBJ2-5; D is possibly TRBD2 (5 bases). The CDR3 is 17 amino acids. Germline V gene data show CDR1 as SGHAT and CDR2 as FQNNGV. The ends were cut back, 3 bases at V and 5 bases at J, with 22 bases in the middle.

The V and J genes are TRBV18 and TRBJ2-7; 13 bases match TRBD2. The length of the CDR3 is 16 residues. The V gene's germline CDR1 is KGHSH and CDR2 LQKENI. With V trimmed by 2 bases and J by 4 bases, 5 bases remained unmatched. DNA for the CDR3: TGTGCCAGCTCACCAAAAGGGACTAGCGGGAATTACGAGCAGTACTTC. It encodes CASSPKGTSGNYEQYF.

This clone was detected only a few times. The rearrangement joins TRBV19 to TRBJ1-1; D is unclear. This CDR3 region has 15 residues. Germline-derived CDR1 and CDR2 are LNHDA and SQIVND (reference sequence). Trimming took 0 bases from V and 0 from J, leaving 8 bases between them. DNA of the CDR3: TGTGCCAGTAGTATAGAGGGCAGACTGAACACTGAAGCTTTCTTT. This translates into CASSIEGRLNTEAFF.

The CDR3 loop reads CASSLTGLAATDTQYF. CDR3 DNA: TGCGCCAGCAGCTTAACGGGACTAGCGGCCACAGATACGCAGTATTTT. The genes are TRBV5-1 and TRBJ2-3; 11 nucleotides agree with TRBD2. The V gene end was trimmed by 2 bases and the J gene end by 2 bases; junction bases not matched to a gene: 4. The CDR3 has 16 residues. The germline V gene encodes CDR1 SGHRS and CDR2 YFSETQ.

This clone was counted only a few times. This chain joins TRBV29-1 and TRBJ2-7, with 8 bases that match TRBD2. The CDR3 runs 13 residues. Trimming removed 4 bases from V and 1 base from J; junction bases left unmatched: 3. Germline CDR1 and CDR2: SQVTM and ANQGSEA. Here the CDR3 reads CSVGSSGSYEQYF. In DNA, the CDR3 is TGCAGCGTTGGGTCTAGCGGGTCCTACGAGCAGTACTTC.

The genes are TRBV19 and TRBJ1-5; D not certain. Trimming took off 5 bases at V and 2 bases at J, with 13 bases between the two ends. From germline, CDR1 is LNHDA and CDR2 SQIVND (reference sequence). This CDR3 spans 15 amino acids. CDR3 nucleotide sequence: TGTGCCAGTAGTCTCCCCCCCCAGGGCAATCAGCCCCAGCATTTT. Amino acid sequence: CASSLPPQGNQPQHF.

This clone was observed at least ten times. The junction departs from the called germline gene at one end, perhaps through a read error. The chain carries TRBV6-5 and TRBJ2-1; tentatively, D is TRBD1 (6 bases). CDR3 length: 11 residues. Germline CDR1 and CDR2: MNHEY and SVGAGI. CDR3 amino acids: CASTYGQSQFF. For the CDR3, the DNA is TGTGCCAGCACTTACGGACAGAGCCAGTTCTTC.

The chain employs TRBV28 and TRBJ1-1, with D hard to call. V lost 7 bases and J 10 bases, leaving 19 bases between the germline ends. Germline lookup yields CDR1 MDHEN and CDR2 SYDVKM. The CDR3 has 13 amino acids. CDR3 amino acids: CASNPEPARLAFF. Written as DNA, the CDR3 is TGTGCCAGCAACCCAGAACCGGCCCGGCTAGCTTTCTTT.